One T cell receptor (beta chain) is described in this entry. This record belongs to a study of T cell responses to AZD1222 COVID-19 vaccine. Generated by immunoSEQ multiplex PCR, the TCRdb table keeps only in-frame clones and is missing some. Among around 90,000 clones listed, around 91% were seen once. The TCR sequence derives from an adult in good health. The material was peripheral blood, obtained on day 0 of MenACWY control vaccination.

The CDR3 DNA reads TGTGCCAGCAGCCAACAGCAATCTAACTATGGCTACACCTTC. It translates to CASSQQQSNYGYTF. The gene calls are TRBV14 and TRBJ1-2; D unclear. Germline V CDR1 and CDR2: SGHDN, FVKESK. The ends were cut back, 2 bases at V and 0 bases at J, with 7 bases in the middle. This CDR3 has 14 amino acids.